This T cell receptor (beta chain) was observed in a study of tumor-infiltrating lymphocytes in oesophageal squamous cell carcinoma. The ends were cut back, 10 bases at V and 2 bases at J, with 16 bases in the middle. The CDR3 has 14 amino acids. Germline CDR1 is MNHEY and CDR2 is SVGAGI. TCRdb ran MiXCR on the PCR reads and lists one entry per CDR3 protein. The data hold 23,000 or so distinct CDR3 sequences, with around two fifths observed a single time. This TCR derives from a male donor with esophageal squamous cell carcinoma. V and J are TRBV6-5 and TRBJ2-3; TRBD1 or TRBD2 may be the D gene (5 bases each). Input material: esophageal tumor tissue. The DNA of the CDR3 is TGTGCCACCAAGTTTGGGGGTCCCACAGATACGCAGTATTTT. This codes for CATKFGGPTDTQYF.